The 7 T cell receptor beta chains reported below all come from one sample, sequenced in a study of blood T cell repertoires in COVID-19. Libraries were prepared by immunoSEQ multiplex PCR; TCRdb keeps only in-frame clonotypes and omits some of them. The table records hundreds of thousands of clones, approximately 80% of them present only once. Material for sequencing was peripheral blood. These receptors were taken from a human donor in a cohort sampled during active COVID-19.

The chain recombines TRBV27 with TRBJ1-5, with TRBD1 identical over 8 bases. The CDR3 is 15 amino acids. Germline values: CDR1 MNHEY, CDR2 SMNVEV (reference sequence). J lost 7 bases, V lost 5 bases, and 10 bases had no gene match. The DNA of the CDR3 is TGTGCCAGCAGTCCCCGGACAGGGACGGAGCAGCCCCAGCATTTT. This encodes CASSPRTGTEQPQHF.

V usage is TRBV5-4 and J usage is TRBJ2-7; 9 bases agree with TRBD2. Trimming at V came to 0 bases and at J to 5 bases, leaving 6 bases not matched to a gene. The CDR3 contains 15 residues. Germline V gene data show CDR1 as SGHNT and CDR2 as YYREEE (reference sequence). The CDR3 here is CASSLGGRGFNEQYF. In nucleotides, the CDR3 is TGTGCCAGCAGCTTGGGCGGGAGGGGATTTAACGAGCAGTACTTC.

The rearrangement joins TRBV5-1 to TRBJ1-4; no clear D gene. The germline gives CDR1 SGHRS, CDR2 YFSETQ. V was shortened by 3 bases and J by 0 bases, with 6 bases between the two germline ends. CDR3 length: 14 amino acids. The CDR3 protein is CASSSDSTNEKLFF. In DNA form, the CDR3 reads TGCGCCAGCAGCTCAGATTCAACTAATGAAAAACTGTTTTTT.

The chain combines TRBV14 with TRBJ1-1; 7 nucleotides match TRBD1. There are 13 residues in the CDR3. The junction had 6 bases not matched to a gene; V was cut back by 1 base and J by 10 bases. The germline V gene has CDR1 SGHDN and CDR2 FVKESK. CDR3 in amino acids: CASSQARTGGAFF. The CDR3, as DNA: TGTGCCAGCAGCCAAGCAAGGACAGGTGGAGCTTTCTTT.

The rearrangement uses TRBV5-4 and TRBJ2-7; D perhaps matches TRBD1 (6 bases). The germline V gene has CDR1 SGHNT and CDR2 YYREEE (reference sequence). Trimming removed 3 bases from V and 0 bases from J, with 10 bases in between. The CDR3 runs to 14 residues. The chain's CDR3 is CASSSGTNSYEQYF. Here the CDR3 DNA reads TGTGCCAGCAGCTCCGGGACAAACTCCTACGAGCAGTACTTC.

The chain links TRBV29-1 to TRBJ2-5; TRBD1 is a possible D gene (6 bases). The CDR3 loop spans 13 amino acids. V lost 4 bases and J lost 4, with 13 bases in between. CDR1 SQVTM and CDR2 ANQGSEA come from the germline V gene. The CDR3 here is CSVVGGVRETQYF. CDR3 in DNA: TGCAGCGTTGTAGGGGGTGTTCGAGAGACCCAGTACTTC.

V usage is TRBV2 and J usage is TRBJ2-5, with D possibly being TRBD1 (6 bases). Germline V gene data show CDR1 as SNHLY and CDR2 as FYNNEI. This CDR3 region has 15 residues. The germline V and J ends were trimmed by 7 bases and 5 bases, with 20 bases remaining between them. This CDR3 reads CASTLTSSGVETQYF. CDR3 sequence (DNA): TGTGCCAGCACCCTGACGTCCTCAGGGGTTGAGACCCAGTACTTC.